The 27 T cell receptor beta chains below were found in one sample sequenced in a study of response to subunit inactivated influenza vaccine. Via MiXCR, TCRdb re-called the RT-PCR reads, giving one row per CDR3 protein. The data contain around 200,000 distinct CDR3 sequences, 7.5% to 10% of them seen just once; the ten biggest clones take up about a tenth. The starting material was non-naive T cells sorted from PBMCs, obtained on the day of vaccination. The receptors originated from a man aged 45 to 65 who received an inactivated influenza vaccine.

This clonotype was observed a handful of times. The CDR3 region is CASSLLRPGETQYF. The CDR3 region has the DNA TGCGCCAGCAGCTTGCTACGCCCGGGGGAGACCCAGTACTTC. J is TRBJ2-5 and V is TRBV5-1, with TRBD2 as a possible D gene (5 bases). CDR1 is SGHRS, CDR2 YFSETQ, per germline. Trimming removed 1 base at V and 5 bases at J, with 12 bases between. There are 14 residues in the CDR3.

The chain recombines TRBV12-3 or TRBV12-4 with TRBJ2-3; possibly TRBD1 or TRBD2 for D (5 bases each). This CDR3 is built from 15 residues. The V end lost 3 bases, the J end lost 4 bases, and 14 bases lay between the germline ends. The CDR3 nucleotides are TGTGCCAGCAGTTTGGGGGTAGGAACCGCAGATACGCAGTATTTT. This translates into CASSLGVGTADTQYF.

This clonotype was detected a few times. The genes are TRBV27 and TRBJ2-1, with 7 nucleotides matching TRBD1. The CDR3 is 15 amino acids. V was pared by 6 bases and J by 0 bases, with 5 bases of the junction left unmatched. Germline values: CDR1 MNHEY, CDR2 SMNVEV (reference sequence). The CDR3 DNA is TGTGCCAGCAGACGCGACAGGGTCTCCTACAATGAGCAGTTCTTC. It encodes CASRRDRVSYNEQFF.

There are a few counts of this clonotype. The chain links TRBV20-1 to TRBJ1-1, with a weak D call TRBD1 (6 bases). CDR3 length: 14 amino acids. CDR1 is DFQATT, CDR2 SNEGSKA, per germline (reference sequence). The germline V and J ends were trimmed by 1 base and 3 bases, with 12 bases remaining between them. The CDR3 DNA is TGCAGTGCTAGAGTAACAGGGCGCGACACTGAAGCTTTCTTT. Its protein product is CSARVTGRDTEAFF.

This clonotype was detected ten times or more. The rearrangement uses TRBV4-1 and TRBJ2-3; D may be TRBD2 (5 bases). CDR3 length equals 13 residues. V was trimmed by 4 bases and J by 8 bases, leaving 13 bases between them. CDR1 is MGHRA and CDR2 is YSYEKL in the germline V gene. In DNA form, the CDR3 reads TGCGCCAGCAGCCCCCTCCGGGCGGGTACGCAGTATTTT. Translating gives CASSPLRAGTQYF.

A few counts support this clonotype. The rearrangement uses TRBV28 and TRBJ2-3, with a possible D match to TRBD2 (6 bases). V was clipped by 5 bases and J by 4 bases, with 19 bases between them. This CDR3 has 16 residues. Germline values: CDR1 MDHEN, CDR2 SYDVKM. CDR3 bases: TGTGCCAGCAGTCCCGCCGGTAGCGGAGCAGCAGATACGCAGTATTTT. Amino acids: CASSPAGSGAADTQYF.

The V and J genes are TRBV6-1 and TRBJ2-7; no reliable D call. CDR3 size: 14 residues. Trimming took off 5 bases at V and 4 bases at J, with 15 bases between the two ends. Germline loops: CDR1 MNHNS, CDR2 SASEGT. The CDR3 loop reads CASSPTLDGYEQYF. CDR3 nucleotide sequence: TGTGCCAGCAGTCCGACCTTGGACGGTTACGAGCAGTACTTC.

This clonotype was observed a few times. The rearrangement links TRBV29-1 to TRBJ1-4, with no clear D. Trimming left V 3 bases short and J 8 bases short, with 10 bases between. The germline V gene has CDR1 SQVTM and CDR2 ANQGSEA. The CDR3 totals 12 residues. The CDR3 DNA is TGCAGCGTTGATTCCGGGAGGGAAAAACTGTTTTTT. Its translation is CSVDSGREKLFF.

The table lists this clonotype with many counts. The chain joins TRBV5-1 to TRBJ2-5; 10 bases are a match to TRBD2. Per germline, CDR1 SGHRS and CDR2 YFSETQ. V lost 2 bases and J lost 5; bases outside the gene matches: 6. The CDR3 length is 15 residues. CDR3 DNA: TGCGCCAGCAGCTTCGCTAGCGGGAGAATTGAGACCCAGTACTTC. It codes for CASSFASGRIETQYF. Based on the CDR3 plus reference TRBV5-1 and TRBJ2-5, the full variable domain is KAGVTQTPRYLIKTRGQQVTLSCSPISGHRSVSWYQQTPGQGLQFLFEYFSETQRNKGNFPGRFSGRQFSNSRSEMNVSTLELGDSALYLCASSFASGRIETQYFGPGTRLLVL.

V is TRBV5-1 and J is TRBJ2-7, with D possibly TRBD2 on 6 matching bases. Trimming shortened V by 0 bases and J by 3 bases, and 13 bases separated the two germline ends. Germline-derived CDR1 and CDR2 are SGHRS and YFSETQ. The CDR3 is 15 amino acids. For the CDR3, the DNA is TGCGCCAGCAGCTTGGTTCCGGGAGAAAACTACGAGCAGTACTTC. It translates to CASSLVPGENYEQYF.

The CDR3 coding sequence is TGTGCCAGCAGCTTATCGCGGGGCTCGAATGAGCAGTTCTTC. Protein product: CASSLSRGSNEQFF. The chain has TRBV11-2 and TRBJ2-1, with D maybe TRBD2 (6 bases). Trimming cost V 2 bases and J 7 bases, with 12 bases left between them. Per the germline V gene, CDR1 is SGHAT and CDR2 is FQNNGV. The CDR3 is 14 residues long.

This clonotype was seen many times. CDR3 sequence reads: CSARMPGLDNEQFF. The CDR3 DNA is TGCAGTGCTAGAATGCCGGGACTTGACAATGAGCAGTTCTTC. The chain joins TRBV20-1 to TRBJ2-1; weak D call: TRBD2 (6 bases). Germline V gene sequence: CDR1 DFQATT, CDR2 SNEGSKA (reference sequence). This CDR3 contains 14 residues. The V gene lost 2 bases and the J gene lost 5 bases, with 13 bases spanning the gap.

This clonotype appeared many times. The chain recombines TRBV5-1 with TRBJ2-1; D tentatively reads TRBD1 or TRBD2 (5 bases each). The V gene lost 2 bases and the J gene lost 7 bases, with 16 bases spanning the gap. CDR3 size: 15 residues. Germline CDR1 SGHRS, CDR2 YFSETQ. The CDR3 spells CASSLEGSTGNEQFF. In DNA form, the CDR3 reads TGCGCCAGCAGCTTAGAGGGGAGCACGGGGAATGAGCAGTTCTTC.

The rearrangement joins TRBV3-1 to TRBJ2-7; possibly TRBD1 or TRBD2 for D (5 bases each). The V end lost 1 base, the J end lost 1 base, and 11 bases lay between the germline ends. The CDR3 is 15 residues long. CDR1 and CDR2 from the germline V gene are LGHDT and YNNKEL (reference sequence). The CDR3 DNA sequence: TGTGCCAGCAGCCAAGCCGGGACGTTTTCCTACGAGCAGTACTTC. It is translated as CASSQAGTFSYEQYF.

This sequence joins TRBV7-9 and TRBJ2-5; 12 bases are a match to TRBD1. This CDR3 contains 16 residues. Germline trimming cut 5 bases from V and 3 bases from J; bases unmatched to any gene: 7. CDR1 and CDR2 from the germline V gene are SEHNR and FQNEAQ (reference sequence). Here the CDR3 DNA reads TGTGCCAGCAGCCAAGGGGACAGGGGGCCGAAAGAGACCCAGTACTTC. Translated: CASSQGDRGPKETQYF.

This clonotype was observed a few times. The rearrangement uses TRBV3-1 and TRBJ1-2; D is undetermined. Between the trimmed V and J ends, which lost 0 bases and 1 base, there was a span of 3 bases. The CDR3 is made up of 13 amino acids. The germline V gene encodes CDR1 LGHDT and CDR2 YNNKEL (reference sequence). The CDR3 protein is CASSQDSNYGYTF. The CDR3 coding sequence is TGTGCCAGCAGCCAAGACAGTAACTATGGCTACACCTTC.

This clonotype came up a few times. The chain employs TRBV28 and TRBJ2-1, with D unclear. Trimming removed 5 bases from V and 7 bases from J, with 18 bases in between. The CDR3 runs 15 residues. The germline V gene has CDR1 MDHEN and CDR2 SYDVKM. CDR3 DNA: TGTGCCAGCAGTCCCCCAGCCAACGGGCTTAATGAGCAGTTCTTC. The encoded protein is CASSPPANGLNEQFF. Full variable domain (remainder filled in from reference TRBV28 and TRBJ2-1): DVKVTQSSRYLVKRTGEKVFLECVQDMDHENMFWYRQDPGLGLRLIYFSYDVKMKEKGDIPEGYSVSREKKERFSLILESASTNQTSMYLCASSPPANGLNEQFFGPGTRLTVL.

This sequence joins TRBV14 and TRBJ2-2; no clear D gene. This CDR3 has 14 residues. Germline values: CDR1 SGHDN, CDR2 FVKESK. Trimming pared 4 bases from V and 7 bases from J, leaving 13 bases between. The CDR3 DNA reads TGTGCCAGCAGCCCTCTCATCGCCCGCGGGGAGCTGTTTTTT. This codes for CASSPLIARGELFF.

This clonotype was seen only a few times. The chain combines TRBV10-3 with TRBJ1-6; a weak D match, TRBD1 (5 bases). Trimming stripped 2 bases from V and 8 bases from J, with 7 bases between. The CDR3 extends over 13 amino acids. Germline V gene lookup returns CDR1 ENHRY and CDR2 SYGVKD. The CDR3, as DNA: TGTGCCATCAGTGAGGGGGCGGATTCACCCCTCCACTTT. This codes for CAISEGADSPLHF.

The chain employs TRBV30 and TRBJ2-6, with D possibly TRBD1 on 6 matching bases. The ends were cut back, 4 bases at V and 4 bases at J, with 11 bases in the middle. There are 14 residues in the CDR3. Per the germline V gene, CDR1 is GTSNPN and CDR2 is SVGIG (reference sequence). The DNA of the CDR3 is TGTGCCTGGATGCCCGGGACAGGGGCCAACGTCCTGACTTTC. It codes for CAWMPGTGANVLTF. The full variable domain, in which reference TRBV30 and TRBJ2-6 provide the parts outside the CDR3, is SQTIHQWPATLVQPVGSPLSLECTVEGTSNPNLYWYRQAAGRGLQLLFYSVGIGQISSEVPQNLSASRPQDRQFILSSKKLLLSDSGFYLCAWMPGTGANVLTFGAGSRLTVL.

The chain couples TRBV5-1 to TRBJ1-2, with TRBD1 matching 7 bases. The CDR3 extends over 14 amino acids. After removal of 4 bases from V and 7 bases from J, the junction contained 10 bases not matched to a gene. Germline lookup yields CDR1 SGHRS and CDR2 YFSETQ. CDR3 bases: TGCGCCAGCAGCCCGGACAGGCCCGAGGGTGGCTACACCTTC. Its translation: CASSPDRPEGGYTF.

This clonotype was detected ten times or more. The genes are TRBV11-2 and TRBJ1-6; D is uncertain. The V and J ends lost 2 bases and 0 bases respectively, with 5 bases between them. The CDR3 is 15 amino acids. Germline CDR1 SGHAT, CDR2 FQNNGV. The CDR3 DNA is TGTGCCAGCAGCTTACTCAGCTCCTATAATTCACCCCTCCACTTT. This translates into CASSLLSSYNSPLHF.

The chain links TRBV4-2 to TRBJ1-6; 7 bases align to TRBD1. There are 16 residues in the CDR3. J was trimmed by 6 bases and V by 3 bases; bases with no gene match: 8. Germline V gives CDR1 LGHNA, CDR2 YNFKEQ. In DNA form, the CDR3 reads TGTGCCAGCAGCCAGGACCTGCCAGGGGGTAATTCACCCCTCCACTTT. It is translated as CASSQDLPGGNSPLHF.

The chain has TRBV27 and TRBJ2-7, with 8 bases matching TRBD1. The germline V gene encodes CDR1 MNHEY and CDR2 SMNVEV (reference sequence). The CDR3 totals 14 residues. Trimming at V came to 6 bases and at J to 4 bases, leaving 8 bases not matched to a gene. CDR3 sequence: CASRPGQAVYEQYF. The CDR3 DNA is TGTGCCAGCAGACCGGGACAGGCTGTTTACGAGCAGTACTTC.

This clonotype has at least ten counts. The CDR3 DNA sequence: TGTGCCAGCAGTATGGGACATTTCCAAGAGACCCAGTACTTC. Translated, it gives CASSMGHFQETQYF. The chain combines TRBV12-3 or TRBV12-4 with TRBJ2-5; possible D gene TRBD1, 6 bases. Deletions cut 5 bases from V and 1 base from J, with 11 bases between. This CDR3 has 14 residues.

This clonotype came up a few times. The rearrangement links TRBV7-2 to TRBJ1-5; 8 bases match TRBD1. In germline, CDR1 is SGHTA, CDR2 FQGNSA. CDR3 length: 15 amino acids. V lost 4 bases and J lost 3; bases outside the gene matches: 5. The DNA for the CDR3 is TGTGCCAGCAGCTCCGGACAGGGCTACAATCAGCCCCAGCATTTT. Its protein is CASSSGQGYNQPQHF.

Many counts were recorded for this clonotype. V and J are TRBV5-1 and TRBJ1-2, with TRBD1 matching over 7 bases. CDR3 length: 14 amino acids. Trimming at V came to 5 bases and at J to 5 bases, leaving 9 bases not matched to a gene. The germline gives CDR1 SGHRS, CDR2 YFSETQ. CDR3 bases: TGCGCCAGCAGAGAGACAGGGTCTGGGTATGGCTACACCTTC. It translates to CASRETGSGYGYTF.